This T cell receptor (beta chain) was sequenced for a study of lymphopenia after photon versus proton radiotherapy. Libraries were prepared by immunoSEQ multiplex PCR; TCRdb keeps only in-frame clonotypes and omits some of them. The data show 89,000 or so clones, around four fifths seen once. V lost 5 bases to trimming and J lost 7 bases; unmatched junction nucleotides: 8. The V gene's germline CDR1 is MNHNS and CDR2 SASEGT. There are 15 residues in the CDR3. This clone was recorded a few times. The source is a man aged 60-69 years with pancreatic cancer. The genes are TRBV6-1 and TRBJ1-6, with TRBD1 identical over 7 bases. Sequencing was performed on peripheral blood, taken from a patient treated with proton-based radiotherapy. The DNA of the CDR3 is TGTGCCAGCAGTCCGGACTTGGACAGGAATTCACCCCTCCACTTT. The encoded protein is CASSPDLDRNSPLHF.